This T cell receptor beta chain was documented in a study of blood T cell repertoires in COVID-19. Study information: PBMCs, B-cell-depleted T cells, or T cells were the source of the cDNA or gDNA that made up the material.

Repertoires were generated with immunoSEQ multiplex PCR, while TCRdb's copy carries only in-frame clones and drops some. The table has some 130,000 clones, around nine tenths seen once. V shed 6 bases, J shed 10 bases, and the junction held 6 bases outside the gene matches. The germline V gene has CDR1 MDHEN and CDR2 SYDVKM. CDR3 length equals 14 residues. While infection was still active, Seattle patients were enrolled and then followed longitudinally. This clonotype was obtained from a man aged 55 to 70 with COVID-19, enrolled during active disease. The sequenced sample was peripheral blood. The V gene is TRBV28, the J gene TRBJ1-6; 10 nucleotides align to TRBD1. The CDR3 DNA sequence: TGTGCCAGCAGCCTGGGACAGGGGAGATCACCCCTCCACTTT. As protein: CASSLGQGRSPLHF.